Listed here is a single T cell receptor (beta chain). What it binds is not known. The trim removed 5 bases at V and 4 bases at J, leaving 6 bases unmatched. The CDR3 totals 14 residues. Germline V lookup: CDR1 WNHNN, CDR2 SYGVQD (reference sequence). The data were obtained in a study of OX40 agonist ivuxolimab in advanced cancers. Study context: Patients got intravenous ivuxolimab at 0.01 to 10 mg/kg every 2 weeks.

The data were produced by immunoSEQ multiplex PCR, yet TCRdb's version contains in-frame clones alone and is incomplete. This sample yields more than 50,000 clones, of which roughly 84% are seen a single time; 27% belongs to the top ten. Study conclusions and caveats: At 0.1 to 3.0 mg/kg and by week 6, CD4+ and CD8+ T cells in the blood had expanded clonally.

Specimen: CD4+ or CD8+ T cells sorted from blood, collected in a trial of the OX40 agonist ivuxolimab. The receptor comes from an adult with an advanced solid tumor such as melanoma, head and neck, liver or kidney cancer. The J gene is TRBJ2-3, the V gene TRBV10-1; the match to TRBD1 covers 7 bases. CDR3 in DNA: TGCGCCAGCAGTCGGGACAGTGGAGCAGATACGCAGTATTTT. As protein: CASSRDSGADTQYF.